The 4 T cell receptor beta chains below were found in one sample sequenced in a study of control samples from healthy donors and cancer patients. Data came from immunoSEQ multiplex PCR; TCRdb stores just in-frame clones and leaves some out. The profile shows about 100,000 clones, 70% to 85% of them singletons. Sequences were obtained from blood. These receptors originate from a man younger than 30 in good health.

In DNA form, the CDR3 reads TGTGCCAGCAGTTACCTTTCTGGGGCCAACGTCCTGACTTTC. Translating it yields CASSYLSGANVLTF. The chain uses TRBV6-2 or TRBV6-3 and TRBJ2-6; D not resolved. Germline-derived CDR1 and CDR2 are MNHEY and SVGEGT. The V and J ends lost 2 bases and 1 base respectively, with 3 bases between them. The CDR3 consists of 14 residues.

The chain has TRBV28 and TRBJ1-1; no reliable D call. Trimming pared 8 bases from V and 3 bases from J, leaving 16 bases between. There are 14 residues in the CDR3. Germline assignment: CDR1 MDHEN and CDR2 SYDVKM. Here the CDR3 DNA reads TGTGCCAGCTCAAGGAGGGAAGTTTACACTGAAGCTTTCTTT. This codes for CASSRREVYTEAFF.

This clone has only a few counts. This sequence joins TRBV9 and TRBJ2-1; 10 positions agree with TRBD2. The germline V gene has CDR1 SGDLS and CDR2 YYNGEE. This CDR3 has 15 residues. J gave up 8 bases and V 0 bases, and 5 bases lay outside the gene matches. The CDR3 nucleotides read TGTGCCAGCAGCGTAGACCTAGCGGGGGTCTATGAGCAGTTCTTC. Its protein product is CASSVDLAGVYEQFF.

V and J are TRBV25-1 and TRBJ1-2; TRBD1 might be the D (6 bases). Per germline, CDR1 MGHDK and CDR2 SYGVNS. Trimming took 2 bases from V and 8 from J, leaving 18 bases between them. The CDR3 contains 15 residues. CDR3 nucleotides: TGTGCCAGCAGTGAACCCCGGGACAATCCATACGGCTACACCTTC. It specifies CASSEPRDNPYGYTF.